This T cell receptor beta chain was observed in a study of identical twins. TCRdb re-called the 5' RACE reads with MiXCR, one entry per CDR3 protein. The sample has about 920,000 distinct CDR3 sequences, 9% to 15% seen once. All donors were healthy, and all were Caucasian. In germline, CDR1 is LNHDA, CDR2 SQIVND (reference sequence). CDR3 length: 16 amino acids. V gave up 3 bases and J gave up 5 bases; unmatched junction bases: 8. The same sample was also used in a study of yellow fever vaccine responses in identical twins.

This sequence was found in a woman aged 18-35 years in good health. Sequencing was done on a sample of PBMCs. The chain uses TRBV19 and TRBJ2-1; 9 positions agree with TRBD2. The CDR3 nucleotides read TGTGCCAGTAGTATTTTGAGTAGCGGGGGACACAATGAGCAGTTCTTC. It encodes CASSILSSGGHNEQFF.